These T cell receptor beta chains were read from a single sample in a study of T cell repertoires in cytomegalovirus infection. TCRdb passed the reads through MiXCR, listing each CDR3 protein once. The data hold around 290,000 distinct CDR3 sequences, with 20% to 30% observed a single time. The sample taken for sequencing was PBMCs. The receptors stem from a human donor in good health (CMV status not recorded). Some clones in this sample may be carry-over from other donors' samples. Each CDR3 is given with its conserved first and last residue. A D gene is named only where the DNA matches it firmly. Rows give clone size only sometimes, using once, few, many, or a class for an expanded clone.

D,J,size,length,V,DNA,CDR3
NA,TRBJ2-7,few,15,TRBV7-9,TGTGCCAGCAGCCCTTCTGGTGGGGGTTCTATCGAGCAGTACTTC,CASSPSGGGSIEQYF
TRBD1,TRBJ2-1,NA,14,TRBV6-2/TRBV6-3,TGTGCCAGCACCGGGACAGGGGTATACAATGAGCAGTTCTTC,CASTGTGVYNEQFF
NA,TRBJ2-6,NA,16,TRBV20-1,TGCAGTGCTAGAGATTCCCGCGCCCCTCGGGCCAACGTCCTGACTTTC,CSARDSRAPRANVLTF
NA,TRBJ2-7,NA,13,TRBV9,TGTGCCAGCAGCGTAGCCCCGTTCTACGAGCAGTACTTC,CASSVAPFYEQYF
NA,TRBJ2-6,few,14,TRBV20-1,TGCAGTGCGACCCCGGGGGCTGGGGCCAACGTCCTGACTTTC,CSATPGAGANVLTF
NA,TRBJ2-4,NA,13,TRBV19,TGTGCCAGTAGTATAGAAGGGGGACACATTCAGTACTTC,CASSIEGGHIQYF
NA,TRBJ1-3,NA,12,TRBV7-2,TGTGCCAGCAGCTTAAACGGGTACACCATATATTTT,CASSLNGYTIYF
TRBD2,TRBJ2-7,few,21,TRBV12-3/TRBV12-4,TGTGCCAGCAGTTTAAAGATCTTGGGACTAGCGGGGGCTAACTCCTCATACGAGCAGTACTTC,CASSLKILGLAGANSSYEQYF
NA,TRBJ1-1,few,13,TRBV9,TGTGCCAGCAGCGTTGATGGAATCCTTGGAGCTTTCTTT,CASSVDGILGAFF
NA,TRBJ2-3,NA,16,TRBV6-5,TGTGCCAGCAGTCCTCTAGGGGGGGGGTGGAGTGATACGCAGTATTTT,CASSPLGGGWSDTQYF
TRBD1,TRBJ1-5,NA,13,TRBV2,TGTGCCAGCCTGGGACAGCTCAATCAGCCCCAGCATTTT,CASLGQLNQPQHF
NA,TRBJ1-2,many,14,TRBV7-2,TGTGCCAGCAGTCGAGGCGGGGGCACGGGTGGCTACACCTTC,CASSRGGGTGGYTF
TRBD1,TRBJ2-3,many,16,TRBV28,TGTGCCAGCAGTCTGCCGGGACAGGGGACCGCAGATACGCAGTATTTT,CASSLPGQGTADTQYF
NA,TRBJ1-1,many,13,TRBV7-2,TGTGCCAGCAGCATGCTGCAGGGCACTGAAGCTTTCTTT,CASSMLQGTEAFF
TRBD2,TRBJ2-1,few,18,TRBV5-1,TGCGCCAGCAGCTTGGTTCCTAGCGGGGGGGCTGGTTCAGATGAGCAGTTCTTC,CASSLVPSGGAGSDEQFF
NA,TRBJ2-4,few,13,TRBV20-1,TGCAGTGCTAGTGCGACGGATTCAGGCATTCAGTACTTC,CSASATDSGIQYF
NA,TRBJ2-3,few,15,TRBV20-1,TGCAGTGCTAGAGGCACTGTGATAGGCACAGATACGCAGTATTTT,CSARGTVIGTDTQYF
TRBD1,TRBJ2-2,few,15,TRBV12-5,TGTGCTAGTGGTTTACAGGGGGCGCGAGCCGGGGAGCTGTTTTTT,CASGLQGARAGELFF
TRBD2,TRBJ2-5,NA,18,TRBV2,TGTGCCAGCAGTGAAGAGACTAGCGGGGGCCCCGGGGGTGAGACCCAGTACTTC,CASSEETSGGPGGETQYF
TRBD2,TRBJ2-7,few,18,TRBV7-2,TGTGCCAGCAGCTTTCTAGCGGCTAAATCGACGCCCTCCTACGAGCAGTACTTC,CASSFLAAKSTPSYEQYF
NA,TRBJ2-7,NA,14,TRBV6-2/TRBV6-3,TGTGCCAGCAGCAGAGGGACAATCGTCTACGAGCAGTACTTC,CASSRGTIVYEQYF
NA,TRBJ2-7,NA,18,TRBV6-2/TRBV6-3,TGTGCCAGCAGTTACAACATCGCCGGGACACGGTATACCTACGAGCAGTACTTC,CASSYNIAGTRYTYEQYF
TRBD1,TRBJ2-7,few,16,TRBV11-2,TGTGCCAGCAGCTCTATTGACAGGGCGGCGTCCTACGAGCAGTACTTC,CASSSIDRAASYEQYF
NA,TRBJ1-6,NA,12,TRBV24-1,TGTGCCACCAGTGAACCCTTTTCACCCCTCCACTTT,CATSEPFSPLHF
TRBD2,TRBJ2-1,few,13,TRBV27,TGTGCCAGCAGGGCTAGCGGGAGTGTGGAGCAGTTCTTC,CASRASGSVEQFF
TRBD1,TRBJ2-7,NA,14,TRBV11-3,TGTGCCAGCAGCCCAAGTACAGGGGTCCACGAGCAGTACTTC,CASSPSTGVHEQYF
TRBD2,TRBJ2-7,NA,18,TRBV6-4,TGTGCCAGCAGTGACTCGATGGTGGTAGCGGGGGAACCCTACGAGCAGTACTTC,CASSDSMVVAGEPYEQYF
NA,TRBJ2-7,NA,16,TRBV19,TGTGCCGGTAAAGGGGACTGGGGACAGACCTCCTACGAGCAGTACTTC,CAGKGDWGQTSYEQYF
TRBD1,TRBJ2-7,few,16,TRBV9,TGTGCCAGCAGCGTACTTCCCGGCACAGGGGGCAGCGAGCAGTACTTC,CASSVLPGTGGSEQYF
TRBD2,TRBJ2-1,NA,13,TRBV11-3,TGTGCCAGCTCGGCGGGGGGGCCTCGTGAGCAGTTCTTC,CASSAGGPREQFF
NA,TRBJ2-3,many,14,TRBV7-2,TGTGCCAGCAGCCCGAGGACTACCACAGATACGCAGTATTTT,CASSPRTTTDTQYF
NA,TRBJ1-5,NA,15,TRBV11-2,TGTGCCAGCAGCCGAGGTCGGGGGGCAAATCAGCCCCAGCATTTT,CASSRGRGANQPQHF
TRBD2,TRBJ2-3,NA,18,TRBV5-6,TGTGCCAGCAGCTTGGCCTGCAATAGCGGGAGGCACACAGATACGCAGTATTTT,CASSLACNSGRHTDTQYF
TRBD2,TRBJ2-1,NA,15,TRBV19,TGTGCCAGTAGTATCGGGCTAGCGGGAGAAGCTGAGCAGTTCTTC,CASSIGLAGEAEQFF
NA,TRBJ2-1,few,15,TRBV24-1,TGTGCCACCAGTGGGTCGGGGAGCTCCTACAATGAGCAGTTCTTC,CATSGSGSSYNEQFF
NA,TRBJ1-5,many,13,TRBV12-3/TRBV12-4,TGTGCCAGCAGTTTGGTGGTGAATCAGCCCCAGCATTTT,CASSLVVNQPQHF
TRBD1,TRBJ2-7,NA,16,TRBV7-9,TGTGCCAGCAGCTCAAACCCGGGACAGGGGGCGGCCGAGCAGTACTTC,CASSSNPGQGAAEQYF
NA,TRBJ1-1,NA,11,TRBV19,TGTGCCAGTAAAGTTTCCACTGAAGCTTTCTTT,CASKVSTEAFF
TRBD2,TRBJ2-3,NA,19,TRBV7-9,TGTGCCAGCAGCTTCCCCGTGGGCACTAGCGGGGGTTATCAAGATACGCAGTATTTT,CASSFPVGTSGGYQDTQYF
TRBD2,TRBJ2-5,NA,15,TRBV5-1,TGCGCCAGCAGCTGGATGTCTAGCGGGGAAGAGACCCAGTACTTC,CASSWMSSGEETQYF
NA,TRBJ1-2,few,15,TRBV6-2/TRBV6-3,TGTGCCAGCAGTTACTCGGGACTTCATAACTATGGCTACACCTTC,CASSYSGLHNYGYTF
TRBD2,TRBJ2-3,NA,15,TRBV6-2/TRBV6-3,TGTGCCAGCAGTCAGGGACTAGCGGGAGCAGATACGCAGTATTTT,CASSQGLAGADTQYF
TRBD1,TRBJ2-5,NA,14,TRBV11-2,TGTGCCAGCAGCTTCGGGACAGGCGCTGAGACCCAGTACTTC,CASSFGTGAETQYF
TRBD2,TRBJ2-3,NA,14,TRBV12-3/TRBV12-4,TGTGCCAGCAGTTCTAGCGGGGGCACAGATACGCAGTATTTT,CASSSSGGTDTQYF
TRBD2,TRBJ2-5,NA,12,TRBV10-3,TGTGCCACGGGACTAGCGAAAGAGACCCAGTACTTC,CATGLAKETQYF